A selection of T cell receptor beta chains follows, all from one sample in a study of T-cell reconstitution after alpha-beta-depleted transplantation in children. Each CDR3 protein is one row after TCRdb ran MiXCR on the PCR reads. The table includes 170,000 or so distinct CDR3 sequences, roughly 6.8% detected once. The specimen comprised PBMCs from the stem cell graft donor, sampled from the stem cell graft. The source of these receptors is a human donor who donated a stem cell graft to a child with Wiskott-Aldrich syndrome. Both conserved end residues are part of each CDR3. The order of the fields is V gene, clone size, J gene, D gene, CDR3 DNA, CDR3 protein. D genes are given only for firm matches. Expanded clones are given a class, and other clones once, few, many or no size at all.

v_gene: TRBV5-1
abundance: many
j_gene: TRBJ2-2
d_gene: -
CDR3nt: TGCGCCAGCAAGAAGGAGAACACCGGGGAGCTGTTTTTT
CDR3aa: CASKKENTGELFF

v_gene: TRBV7-7
abundance: many
j_gene: TRBJ2-7
d_gene: -
CDR3nt: TGTGCCAGCAGCTATGACAGATCCAGCGAGCAGTACTTC
CDR3aa: CASSYDRSSEQYF

v_gene: TRBV20-1
abundance: many
j_gene: TRBJ2-7
d_gene: -
CDR3nt: TGCAGTGCTAGAGCTAGCGCCTTCTACGAGCAGTACTTC
CDR3aa: CSARASAFYEQYF

v_gene: TRBV20-1
abundance: many
j_gene: TRBJ1-1
d_gene: -
CDR3nt: TGCAGTGCTAGAGACCCTGGCTTAACTGAAGCTTTCTTT
CDR3aa: CSARDPGLTEAFF

v_gene: TRBV18
abundance: many
j_gene: TRBJ2-7
d_gene: TRBD1
CDR3nt: TGTGCCAGCTCACCCCTCGGACAGGGGGCAGACGAGCAGTACTTC
CDR3aa: CASSPLGQGADEQYF

v_gene: TRBV29-1
abundance: many
j_gene: TRBJ2-1
d_gene: -
CDR3nt: TGCAGCGTTAATGACAGATACAATGAGCAGTTCTTC
CDR3aa: CSVNDRYNEQFF

v_gene: TRBV7-9
abundance: many
j_gene: TRBJ2-1
d_gene: TRBD2
CDR3nt: TGTGCCAGCAGCTTAGCGACTAGCGGGAGTATCTACAATGAGCAGTTCTTC
CDR3aa: CASSLATSGSIYNEQFF

v_gene: TRBV12-3/TRBV12-4
abundance: many
j_gene: TRBJ1-5
d_gene: TRBD1
CDR3nt: TGTGCCAGCGGGGGGGACAGAGGCCAGCCCCAGCATTTT
CDR3aa: CASGGDRGQPQHF

v_gene: TRBV11-2
abundance: many
j_gene: TRBJ1-6
d_gene: -
CDR3nt: TGTGCCAGCAGCTTAGTGGGGTCGGGAGCACCACGCCTCCACTTT
CDR3aa: CASSLVGSGAPRLHF

v_gene: TRBV10-2
abundance: many
j_gene: TRBJ2-1
d_gene: -
CDR3nt: TGCGCCAGCAGTGAATATATGACTAGCAATGAGCAGTTCTTC
CDR3aa: CASSEYMTSNEQFF

v_gene: TRBV2
abundance: -
j_gene: TRBJ2-2
d_gene: -
CDR3nt: TGTGCCAGCAGTGGGGACGGAAACACCGGGGAGCTGTTTTTT
CDR3aa: CASSGDGNTGELFF

v_gene: TRBV6-1
abundance: many
j_gene: TRBJ1-4
d_gene: -
CDR3nt: TGTGCCAGCTCCGAACGGGGGACACATCAAGGGGGTGAAAAACTGTTTTTT
CDR3aa: CASSERGTHQGGEKLFF

v_gene: TRBV2
abundance: many
j_gene: TRBJ1-3
d_gene: -
CDR3nt: TGTGCCAGCAGTGTAGGAAGGGCTCGGGCTGGAAACACCATATATTTT
CDR3aa: CASSVGRARAGNTIYF

v_gene: TRBV5-1
abundance: many
j_gene: TRBJ2-2
d_gene: -
CDR3nt: TGCGCCAGCTCCAAGGCCAATGAAGGGTCCGGGGAGCTGTTTTTT
CDR3aa: CASSKANEGSGELFF